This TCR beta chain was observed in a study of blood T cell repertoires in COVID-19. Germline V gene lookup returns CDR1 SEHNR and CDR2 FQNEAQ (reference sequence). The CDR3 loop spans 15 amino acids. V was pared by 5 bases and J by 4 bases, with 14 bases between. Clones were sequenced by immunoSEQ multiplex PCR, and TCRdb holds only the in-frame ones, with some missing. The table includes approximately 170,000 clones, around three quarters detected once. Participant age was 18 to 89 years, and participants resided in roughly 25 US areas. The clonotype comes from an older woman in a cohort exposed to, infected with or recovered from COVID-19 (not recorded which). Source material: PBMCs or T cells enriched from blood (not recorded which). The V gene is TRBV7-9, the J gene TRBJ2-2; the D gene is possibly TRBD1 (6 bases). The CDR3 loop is CASSPWQGSTGELFF. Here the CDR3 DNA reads TGTGCCAGCAGCCCTTGGCAGGGGTCCACCGGGGAGCTGTTTTTT.